This T cell receptor beta chain stems from a study of T cell repertoires in breast cancer. Study in general: Healthy donors' blood served as controls for breast cancer tumor, lymph node and blood samples. Notes on the study in general: Seven or more patient tumors shared around 18 TCR pairs rarely seen in control blood.

Blocking oligonucleotides added to a second nested PCR suppressed unpaired genes. MiXCR, applied by TCRdb to the emulsion pairing reads, yields one record per CDR3 protein. The table has about 40,000 distinct CDR3 sequences, around 45% seen once. Primers covering all TCR V genes were used in emulsion RT-PCR on CD8+ T cells. A few counts support this clonotype. Its antigen is still unknown. From germline, CDR1 is SGHRS and CDR2 YFSETQ. V was cut by 6 bases and J by 3 bases, with 16 bases left in between. There are 14 residues in the CDR3. The sample consisted of CD8+ T cells. V gene TRBV5-1 combines with J gene TRBJ2-7, with D uncertain. The source of this sequence is a pool of human donors with breast cancer or a healthy control (not recorded which). CDR3 amino acids: CASTVLTGSYEQYF. The CDR3 DNA reads as TGCGCCAGCACGGTGCTAACGGGTAGCTACGAGCAGTACTTC.